The 23 T cell receptor beta chains below were found in one sample sequenced in a study of blood T cell repertoires in COVID-19. Method: immunoSEQ multiplex PCR; TCRdb's copy keeps in-frame clones and lacks some. This sample has 130,000 to 150,000 clones, with about 84% found just once. Sequencing used peripheral blood. Receptor source: a man aged 55 to 69 with active or convalescent COVID-19.

The genes are TRBV5-6 and TRBJ1-3; D ambiguous. CDR3 size: 14 residues. V was clipped by 4 bases and J by 2 bases, with 10 bases between them. Germline V gene lookup returns CDR1 SGHDT and CDR2 YYEEEE. The CDR3 region is CASSPFQAGNTIYF. The CDR3 coding sequence is TGTGCCAGCAGCCCCTTCCAGGCTGGAAACACCATATATTTT.

The chain is built from TRBV15 and TRBJ1-3; D gene ambiguous. Per the germline V gene, CDR1 is LNHNV and CDR2 is YYDKDF (reference sequence). V lost 0 bases and J 2 bases, leaving 8 bases between the germline ends. CDR3 length: 15 residues. This CDR3 is CATSRDLAAGNTIYF. The CDR3 nucleotides are TGTGCCACCAGCAGAGATCTGGCGGCTGGAAACACCATATATTTT.

CDR3 coding DNA: TGTGCCAGCAGCCAAGATCTGGGGGGGCGCCCCCAGTACTTC. This sequence encodes CASSQDLGGRPQYF. The rearrangement links TRBV3-1 (or the pseudogene TRBV3-2) to TRBJ2-5, with D possibly matching TRBD2 (7 bases). The germline CDR1 and CDR2 sequences are LGHDT and YNNKEL (reference sequence). CDR3 length: 14 amino acids. The V gene lost 0 bases and the J gene lost 9 bases, with 14 bases spanning the gap.

The V call is TRBV7-2, the J call TRBJ2-1; 10 nucleotides match TRBD2. CDR1 and CDR2 (germline): SGHTA, FQGNSA. J was trimmed by 6 bases and V by 11 bases; bases with no gene match: 16. The CDR3 has 16 amino acids. CDR3 in DNA: TGTGCCTCCCTACAAGCAAGGCTAGCGGGAGTCAATGAGCAGTTCTTC. Translation: CASLQARLAGVNEQFF.

The CDR3 region has the DNA TGTGCCAGCAGCCCCGCTAGCGGGAGGGGAAATGAGCAGTTCTTC. This translates into CASSPASGRGNEQFF. The rearrangement uses TRBV7-2 and TRBJ2-1; 12 bases are shared with TRBD2. Germline V CDR1 and CDR2: SGHTA, FQGNSA. Trimming cost V 5 bases and J 7 bases; bases outside gene matches: 6. The CDR3 consists of 15 residues.

The chain uses TRBV18 and TRBJ2-7; 7 bases fit TRBD1. From germline, CDR1 is KGHSH and CDR2 LQKENI. The CDR3 is made up of 14 amino acids. V shed 5 bases and J 3 bases; nucleotides not matched to a gene: 7. The CDR3 reads CASSSGQEDYEQYF. The CDR3, as DNA: TGTGCCAGCTCATCTGGACAGGAGGACTACGAGCAGTACTTC.

This CDR3 is CASSSAGTSGSYEQYF. The CDR3 DNA reads as TGTGCCAGCAGTTCGGCTGGGACTAGCGGCTCCTACGAGCAGTACTTC. This chain links TRBV28 with TRBJ2-7; TRBD2 matches at 11 bases. CDR1 and CDR2 from the germline V gene are MDHEN and SYDVKM. J was trimmed by 0 bases and V by 4 bases; bases with no gene match: 5. The CDR3 has 16 amino acids.

The chain couples TRBV7-3 to TRBJ2-5; 8 nucleotides line up with TRBD1. After removal of 5 bases from V and 4 bases from J, the junction contained 3 bases not matched to a gene. The CDR3 contains 13 residues. The germline V gene encodes CDR1 SGHTA and CDR2 FQGTGA. The CDR3: CASSPDRAETQYF. CDR3 nucleotide sequence: TGTGCCAGCAGCCCGGACAGGGCAGAGACCCAGTACTTC.

J is TRBJ2-5 and V is TRBV18, with D perhaps TRBD1 (6 bases). The length of the CDR3 is 14 residues. Trimming left V 3 bases short and J 5 bases short, with 13 bases between. Germline values: CDR1 KGHSH, CDR2 LQKENI. The CDR3 sequence is CASSPSGGAETQYF. CDR3 in DNA: TGTGCCAGCTCACCGAGTGGGGGCGCGGAGACCCAGTACTTC.

This clone was recorded once. The J gene is TRBJ2-2, the V gene TRBV7-2, with 14 bases fitting TRBD2. Per the germline V gene, CDR1 is SGHTA and CDR2 is FQGNSA. The ends lost 2 bases at V and 9 bases at J; junction bases unmatched: 14. The CDR3 contains 19 residues. CDR3 DNA: TGTGCCAGCAGCTTACGGGGACTAGCGGGAGTGGCGAAGGAAAGGGAGCTGTTTTTT. It yields the protein CASSLRGLAGVAKERELFF. Supplemented by reference TRBV7-2 and TRBJ2-2, the full variable domain reads GAGVSQSPSNKVTEKGKDVELRCDPISGHTALYWYRQSLGQGLEFLIYFQGNSAPDKSGLPSDRFSAERTGGSVSTLTIQRTQQEDSAVYLCASSLRGLAGVAKERELFFGEGSRLTVL.

The chain couples TRBV4-1 to TRBJ1-2; the D gene is possibly TRBD1 (5 bases). V lost 0 bases, J lost 1 base, and 9 bases lay in between. CDR3 size: 15 residues. Germline V lookup: CDR1 MGHRA, CDR2 YSYEKL. The CDR3 is CASSQDSQGNYGYTF. Here the CDR3 DNA reads TGCGCCAGCAGCCAAGATTCCCAGGGTAACTATGGCTACACCTTC.

CDR3 DNA: TGTGCCAGCTCACCACCTGGACAGGGGGAAGGTGGGGAGCTGTTTTTT. Its translation is CASSPPGQGEGGELFF. This sequence joins TRBV18 and TRBJ2-2; the match to TRBD1 covers 10 bases. The CDR3 length is 16 residues. V lost 0 bases to trimming and J lost 8 bases; unmatched junction nucleotides: 6. CDR1 is KGHSH and CDR2 is LQKENI in the germline V gene.

V is TRBV14 and J is TRBJ2-1; possible D gene TRBD2, 6 bases. This CDR3 comprises 14 residues. Germline lookup yields CDR1 SGHDN and CDR2 FVKESK. V gave up 1 base and J gave up 10 bases, with 14 bases separating them. The CDR3 sequence is CASSQVRGGGEQFF. CDR3 DNA: TGTGCCAGCAGCCAAGTGCGGGGAGGCGGGGAGCAGTTCTTC.

This clone occurred a few times. The rearrangement uses TRBV6-2 or TRBV6-3 and TRBJ1-2; D uncertain. Germline CDR1 is MNHEY and CDR2 is SVGEGT. This CDR3 has 12 amino acids. Trimming left V 6 bases short and J 3 bases short, with 8 bases between. CDR3 in amino acids: CASSQAYYGYTF. The CDR3 nucleotides read TGTGCCAGCAGCCAAGCTTACTATGGCTACACCTTC.

The CDR3 reads CASSQAPLVGGASGNTIYF. In nucleotides, the CDR3 is TGCGCCAGCAGCCAAGCGCCGTTGGTCGGGGGGGCCTCTGGAAACACCATATATTTT. The rearrangement links TRBV4-1 to TRBJ1-3, with D tentatively TRBD1 (6 bases). Germline lookup yields CDR1 MGHRA and CDR2 YSYEKL. V gave up 1 base and J gave up 0 bases, with 19 bases separating them. The length of the CDR3 is 19 residues.

The chain is built from TRBV11-1 and TRBJ2-7, with 7 bases that match TRBD2. The CDR3 runs 15 residues. V trimming: 5 bases; J trimming: 3 bases; junction bases outside the gene matches: 10. The germline CDR1 and CDR2 sequences are SGHAT and FQDESV (reference sequence). In DNA form, the CDR3 reads TGTGCCAGCAGCCCCACTAGCGTTCCGATCTACGAGCAGTACTTC. This codes for CASSPTSVPIYEQYF.

V gene TRBV10-3 combines with J gene TRBJ2-1; 10 bases are shared with TRBD2. Germline-derived CDR1 and CDR2 are ENHRY and SYGVKD. The CDR3 totals 15 residues. V shed 5 bases, J shed 4 bases, and the junction held 5 bases outside the gene matches. CDR3 bases: TGTGCCATCAGTCCCACTAGCGGGGTATACAATGAGCAGTTCTTC. Protein sequence: CAISPTSGVYNEQFF.

The chain couples TRBV19 to TRBJ2-1, with TRBD1 matching over 7 bases. Germline-derived CDR1 and CDR2 are LNHDA and SQIVND (reference sequence). Unmatched junction bases numbered 6, after V lost 5 bases and J lost 8 bases. The CDR3 has 13 amino acids. The CDR3 bases are TGTGCCAGTAGTCGACAGGGTAGGGATGAGCAGTTCTTC. As protein: CASSRQGRDEQFF.

The chain uses TRBV7-9 and TRBJ2-7, with D perhaps TRBD1 (6 bases). Per germline, CDR1 SEHNR and CDR2 FQNEAQ (reference sequence). This CDR3 has 14 residues. The V end lost 1 base, the J end lost 6 bases, and 13 bases lay between the germline ends. For the CDR3, the DNA is TGTGCCAGCAGCTTAGGCCAGGGGAGAGGCGAGCAGTACTTC. It specifies CASSLGQGRGEQYF.

The chain uses TRBV7-6 and TRBJ1-1; TRBD1 matches 7 bases. This CDR3 is built from 15 residues. After removal of 3 bases from V and 1 base from J, the junction contained 5 bases not matched to a gene. CDR1 and CDR2 (germline): SGHVS, FNYEAQ. Here the CDR3 DNA reads TGTGCCAGCAGCTTTGGGCAGGGGGGGAACACTGAAGCTTTCTTT. Translation gives CASSFGQGGNTEAFF.

The chain couples TRBV5-4 to TRBJ2-7, with a possible D match to TRBD1 (6 bases). With 2 bases removed from V and 3 bases from J, the gap between germline ends came to 18 bases. CDR1 and CDR2 (germline): SGHNT, YYREEE (reference sequence). CDR3 length: 16 amino acids. CDR3 DNA sequence: TGTGCCAGCAGCTTCGGGCTCTCAGGACAGCGCTACGAGCAGTACTTC. Translating it yields CASSFGLSGQRYEQYF.

The chain is built from TRBV23-1 and TRBJ2-4, with 8 bases matching TRBD1. Being an ORF, TRBV23-1 has a function that is uncertain. The CDR3 length is 17 residues. With V trimmed by 6 bases and J by 3 bases, 13 bases remained unmatched. CDR3 protein: CASRQLSGGMVKNIQYF. The CDR3 nucleotides read TGCGCCAGCAGGCAACTATCAGGGGGCATGGTCAAAAACATTCAGTACTTC.

V and J are TRBV6-6 and TRBJ2-1; possible D gene TRBD1, 5 bases. Looked up from germline, CDR1 is MNHNY and CDR2 is SVGAGI (reference sequence). The CDR3 is 14 amino acids. V gave up 10 bases and J gave up 0 bases, with 13 bases separating them. CDR3 in amino acids: CATLDTPSYNEQFF. CDR3 DNA sequence: TGTGCCACCCTGGACACCCCCTCCTACAATGAGCAGTTCTTC.